Described below is a single T cell receptor (beta chain) sequence and its context. The sample is drawn from a study of blood T cell repertoires in COVID-19. Turning to the study itself: Material from acute and convalescent COVID-19 was sourced from the United States, Italy and Spain. Sources were T cells, B-cell-depleted T cells, or PBMCs; the material itself was cDNA or gDNA.

The protocol was immunoSEQ multiplex PCR, while the TCRdb copy is restricted to in-frame clones and leaves out a portion. The data show roughly 320,000 clones, with 90% seen just once and around 4.2% held by the top ten. CDR1 and CDR2 (germline): MNHEY, SMNVEV (reference sequence). The CDR3 sequence is 15 residues long. The V end lost 0 bases, the J end lost 5 bases, and 13 bases lay between the germline ends. The source material was PBMCs or T cells enriched from blood (not recorded which). This chain uses TRBV27 with TRBJ1-1; no clear D. This receptor was identified in a woman under 40 who had been exposed to COVID-19. CDR3 nucleotides: TGTGCCAGCAGTTTATCTCGAGGGTTGGTTACTGAAGCTTTCTTT. It codes for CASSLSRGLVTEAFF.